This TCR beta chain originates from a study of cytomegalovirus exposure and HLA in healthy donors. This clone was found a few times. Its antigen is unknown. The CDR3 totals 13 residues. V was pared by 5 bases and J by 12 bases, with 11 bases of the junction left unmatched. Germline values: CDR1 LNHDA, CDR2 SQIVND (reference sequence). The protocol was immunoSEQ multiplex PCR, while the TCRdb copy is restricted to in-frame clones and leaves out a portion. This sample has approximately 270,000 clones; 90% occur once, and the top ten carry roughly 0.4%. General observations from the study: The classifier, whose performance was assessed in both the original and validation cohorts, reportedly diagnosed cytomegalovirus status with high specificity and sensitivity.

Sequences were obtained from PBMCs. The receptor's source is a woman younger than 35 in good health and CMV-seronegative. This chain uses TRBV19 with TRBJ2-7; 9 positions agree with TRBD1. The CDR3 region is CASSFPGQGLRYF. The CDR3 DNA follows: TGTGCCAGTAGTTTTCCGGGACAGGGATTAAGGTACTTC.